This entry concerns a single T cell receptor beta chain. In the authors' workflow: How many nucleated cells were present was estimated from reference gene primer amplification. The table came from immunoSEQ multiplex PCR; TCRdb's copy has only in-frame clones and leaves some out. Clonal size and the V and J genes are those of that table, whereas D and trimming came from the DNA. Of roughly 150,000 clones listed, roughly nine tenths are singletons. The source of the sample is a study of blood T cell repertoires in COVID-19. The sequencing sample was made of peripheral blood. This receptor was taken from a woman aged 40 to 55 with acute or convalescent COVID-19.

CDR3 in amino acids: CASSLLGEETQYF. CDR3 DNA sequence: TGTGCCAGCAGTTTGCTGGGAGAAGAGACCCAGTACTTC. The genes are TRBV27 and TRBJ2-5; a possible D gene is TRBD2 (5 bases). The V gene lost 3 bases and the J gene lost 3 bases, with 8 bases spanning the gap. This CDR3 spans 13 amino acids. Germline CDR1 and CDR2: MNHEY and SMNVEV (reference sequence).